A single sample gave rise to the 2 T cell receptor beta chains below, sequenced in a study of blood T cell repertoires in COVID-19. Here immunoSEQ multiplex PCR was the method, and the copy in TCRdb shows in-frame clones only, minus some. The sample includes approximately 170,000 clones, around 82% seen only once; the top ten take 0.95% to 1.5%. Sequencing was carried out using peripheral blood. The receptors here all came from a man aged 60-69 years who had recovered from COVID-19.

The rearrangement joins TRBV9 to TRBJ2-1, with 7 bases lining up with TRBD1. The CDR3 runs to 15 residues. Trimming at V came to 0 bases and at J to 5 bases, leaving 5 bases not matched to a gene. Germline CDR1 SGDLS, CDR2 YYNGEE. The chain's CDR3 is CASSVVQGDHNEQFF. In DNA form, the CDR3 reads TGTGCCAGCAGCGTAGTCCAGGGGGACCACAATGAGCAGTTCTTC.

The V call is TRBV7-9, the J call TRBJ2-2; a weak D match, TRBD1 (5 bases). Per the germline V gene, CDR1 is SEHNR and CDR2 is FQNEAQ (reference sequence). This CDR3 has 13 residues. With 6 bases removed from V and 4 bases from J, the gap between germline ends came to 9 bases. This chain's CDR3 is CASRTVSTGELFF. DNA of the CDR3: TGTGCCAGCAGGACAGTCTCCACCGGGGAGCTGTTTTTT.